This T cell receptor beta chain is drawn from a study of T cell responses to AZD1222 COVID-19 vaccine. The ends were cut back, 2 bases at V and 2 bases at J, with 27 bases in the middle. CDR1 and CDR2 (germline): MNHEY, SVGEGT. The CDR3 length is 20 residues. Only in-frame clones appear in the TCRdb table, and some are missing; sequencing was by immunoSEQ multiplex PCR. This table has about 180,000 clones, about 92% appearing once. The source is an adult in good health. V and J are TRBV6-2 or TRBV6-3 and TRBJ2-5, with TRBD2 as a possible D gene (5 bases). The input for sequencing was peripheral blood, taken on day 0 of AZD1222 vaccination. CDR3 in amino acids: CASSYPSSFAGQSPQETQYF. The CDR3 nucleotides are TGTGCCAGCAGTTACCCCTCGAGTTTCGCGGGCCAATCCCCTCAAGAGACCCAGTACTTC.